The present entry profiles one T cell receptor beta chain with its context. The entry originates in a study of blood T cell repertoires in COVID-19. Looking at the study overall: Acute and convalescent COVID-19 samples came from the United States, Italy and Spain.

V gave up 4 bases and J gave up 5 bases; unmatched junction bases: 14. CDR1 LGHNA and CDR2 YNFKEQ come from the germline V gene. The length of the CDR3 is 18 residues. Authors' methods: Researchers report that nucleated cell counts were estimated from reference gene primer amplification. The method was immunoSEQ multiplex PCR; TCRdb's version includes in-frame clones alone and lacks a portion of them. The D gene and trimming were derived from the DNA, and the V and J assignments and clone size from that table. The table has around 150,000 clones, over 65% seen once. The V and J genes are TRBV4-2 and TRBJ2-6, with 7 bases fitting TRBD1. This clonotype was sampled from a man between 70 and 80 years old with acute or convalescent COVID-19. The sequencing input was peripheral blood. CDR3 amino acids: CASSRQQGQKEWANVLTF. CDR3 sequence (DNA): TGTGCCAGCAGCCGCCAACAGGGGCAGAAGGAGTGGGCCAACGTCCTGACTTTC.